This entry lists 29 T cell receptor beta chains sequenced from one sample in a study of T-cell memory formation after mild COVID-19. TCRdb reprocessed the 5' RACE reads with MiXCR, giving one entry per CDR3 protein. The sample has roughly 300,000 distinct CDR3 sequences; about a sixth are singletons. The sample comprised PBMCs or a T cell subset sorted from them (not recorded which). These receptors all come from a man aged 18 to 35 who had mild COVID-19 (a few samples of this study predate the infection). Cell type and time point are not known.

The chain combines TRBV12-3 or TRBV12-4 with TRBJ2-2; 11 bases map to TRBD2. The V gene end was trimmed by 4 bases and the J gene end by 0 bases; junction bases not matched to a gene: 7. The length of the CDR3 is 18 residues. The CDR3 here is CASSWDPSGGPNTGELFF. CDR3 in DNA: TGTGCCAGCAGTTGGGACCCTAGCGGGGGGCCGAACACCGGGGAGCTGTTTTTT.

This clonotype was seen only a few times. This CDR3 reads CASSPGQASKNIQYF. The CDR3 coding sequence is TGCGCCAGCAGTCCCGGGCAGGCGAGCAAAAACATTCAGTACTTC. V usage is TRBV5-1 and J usage is TRBJ2-4; D gene uncertain. V was clipped by 5 bases and J by 3 bases, with 15 bases between them. The CDR3 length is 15 residues. Germline CDR1 reads SGHRS; CDR2 reads YFSETQ.

The V call is TRBV24-1, the J call TRBJ2-2; D gene ambiguous. The V gene lost 0 bases and the J gene lost 3 bases, with 4 bases spanning the gap. Germline V lookup: CDR1 KGHDR, CDR2 SFDVKD. This CDR3 contains 14 residues. The CDR3 sequence is CATSDLPHTGELFF. The CDR3 nucleotides are TGTGCCACCAGTGATTTGCCTCACACCGGGGAGCTGTTTTTT.

The gene calls are TRBV15 and TRBJ2-3, with 9 bases fitting TRBD2. The CDR3 spans 14 residues. Germline V gives CDR1 LNHNV, CDR2 YYDKDF (reference sequence). The V and J ends lost 5 bases and 4 bases, in that order; junction bases with no gene match: 4. The CDR3 protein is CATSGGGAADTQYF. The CDR3 DNA reads as TGTGCCACCAGCGGCGGGGGGGCCGCAGATACGCAGTATTTT.

The CDR3 reads CAISDNNRRRSTDTQYF. The DNA of the CDR3 is TGTGCCATCAGTGACAATAACAGGAGAAGGAGCACAGATACGCAGTATTTT. The V and J genes are TRBV10-3 and TRBJ2-3; possibly TRBD1 for D (5 bases). The germline gives CDR1 ENHRY, CDR2 SYGVKD. V was shortened by 3 bases and J by 0 bases, with 16 bases between the two germline ends. The CDR3 extends over 17 amino acids.

This clonotype has a handful of counts. V usage is TRBV5-1 and J usage is TRBJ2-1; possibly TRBD1 for D (6 bases). Trimming pared 0 bases from V and 8 bases from J, leaving 21 bases between. Germline-derived CDR1 and CDR2 are SGHRS and YFSETQ. This CDR3 spans 17 amino acids. The CDR3: CASSLAMAGLGGDEQFF. CDR3 DNA sequence: TGCGCCAGCAGCTTGGCCATGGCAGGCCTAGGGGGAGATGAGCAGTTCTTC.

In this sample, this clonotype turned up a few times. J is TRBJ2-7 and V is TRBV7-9; 7 positions match TRBD1. The CDR3 runs to 17 residues. Losses at the gene ends were 1 base for V and 0 bases for J; bases not matched to a gene: 9. Germline V CDR1 and CDR2: SEHNR, FQNEAQ (reference sequence). CDR3 nucleotides: TGTGCCAGCAGCTTAGACAACCGGGACAGATTCTCCTACGAGCAGTACTTC. Translating gives CASSLDNRDRFSYEQYF.

The genes are TRBV6-5 and TRBJ1-4; no clear D gene. Per the germline V gene, CDR1 is MNHEY and CDR2 is SVGAGI. This CDR3 has 14 amino acids. Trimming shortened V by 9 bases and J by 0 bases, and 11 bases separated the two germline ends. CDR3 loop: CASSLEATNEKLFF. The DNA of the CDR3 is TGTGCCAGTTCATTAGAGGCAACTAATGAAAAACTGTTTTTT.

J is TRBJ1-5 and V is TRBV18, with TRBD1 as a possible D gene (6 bases). The CDR3 runs to 14 residues. Looked up from germline, CDR1 is KGHSH and CDR2 is LQKENI. V was shortened by 6 bases and J by 3 bases, with 12 bases between the two germline ends. CDR3 in DNA: TGTGCCAGCTCCCAGGACAGCAACAATCAGCCCCAGCATTTT. This encodes CASSQDSNNQPQHF.

This clonotype was recorded many times. V and J are TRBV4-2 and TRBJ2-5, with D possibly TRBD1 on 6 matching bases. Germline-derived CDR1 and CDR2 are LGHNA and YNFKEQ. Trimming stripped 1 base from V and 5 bases from J, with 8 bases between. The CDR3 runs to 13 residues. CDR3 DNA sequence: TGTGCCAGCAGCCAAGCAGGGGTGGAGACCCAGTACTTC. This gives the protein CASSQAGVETQYF.

This clonotype was detected ten times or more. The chain carries TRBV6-5 and TRBJ2-2; D might be TRBD1 or TRBD2, each matching 5 bases. Trimming cost V 4 bases and J 3 bases, with 12 bases left between them. This CDR3 contains 15 residues. The germline V gene encodes CDR1 MNHEY and CDR2 SVGAGI. The CDR3 spells CASSLGRIHTGELFF. The CDR3 DNA follows: TGTGCCAGCAGTTTGGGACGGATCCACACCGGGGAGCTGTTTTTT.

This clonotype was picked up a small number of times. The rearrangement links TRBV7-3 to TRBJ2-3, with D perhaps matching TRBD1 or TRBD2 (6 bases each). The V end was cut by 3 bases, the J end by 5 bases, with 9 bases between. The germline V gene has CDR1 SGHTA and CDR2 FQGTGA. CDR3 length equals 13 residues. CDR3 in DNA: TGTGCCAGCAGCTTTGAGGGGGGAGATACGCAGTATTTT. This gives the protein CASSFEGGDTQYF.

There are a few counts of this clonotype. The chain is built from TRBV28 and TRBJ1-5; D possibly corresponds to TRBD1 (5 bases). Deletions cut 6 bases from V and 0 bases from J, with 21 bases between. The CDR3 loop spans 18 amino acids. CDR1 and CDR2 from the germline V gene are MDHEN and SYDVKM. The CDR3 region is CASRSEGPTSYSNQPQHF. The CDR3 DNA follows: TGTGCCAGCAGATCCGAGGGACCGACCTCTTATAGCAATCAGCCCCAGCATTTT.

J is TRBJ1-1 and V is TRBV6-5; 7 nucleotides line up with TRBD1. The germline V gene encodes CDR1 MNHEY and CDR2 SVGAGI. The CDR3 spans 13 residues. V shed 0 bases and J 10 bases; nucleotides not matched to a gene: 5. This chain's CDR3 is CASSYSRGQVAFF. The DNA for the CDR3 is TGTGCCAGCAGTTACTCGAGGGGGCAGGTAGCTTTCTTT.

This clonotype was detected only a few times. The genes are TRBV5-1 and TRBJ1-1; D unresolved. V dropped 0 bases and J dropped 5 bases, with 8 bases sitting between them. CDR3 length: 13 amino acids. Germline V gene data show CDR1 as SGHRS and CDR2 as YFSETQ. For the CDR3, the DNA is TGCGCCAGCAGCTTGGGAACGGGGACTGAAGCTTTCTTT. It codes for CASSLGTGTEAFF.

By sample share, this clonotype is medium-sized. The V and J genes are TRBV9 and TRBJ1-5, with 7 nucleotides matching TRBD1. The CDR3 totals 14 residues. V was clipped by 4 bases and J by 9 bases; unmatched bases: 10. Germline loops: CDR1 SGDLS, CDR2 YYNGEE. The CDR3 sequence: CASSPGGAGGPQHF. In DNA, the CDR3 is TGTGCCAGCAGCCCAGGGGGGGCTGGCGGGCCCCAGCATTTT.

The rearrangement joins TRBV28 to TRBJ1-1; 11 nucleotides agree with TRBD1. Germline V CDR1 and CDR2: MDHEN, SYDVKM. J was trimmed by 10 bases and V by 4 bases; bases with no gene match: 8. The CDR3 covers 14 residues. CDR3 region: CASSSLRDRGGAFF. The CDR3 nucleotides are TGTGCCAGCAGTTCGCTCCGGGACAGGGGGGGAGCTTTCTTT.

This clonotype appeared a few times. V usage is TRBV7-8 and J usage is TRBJ1-5; D is undetermined. The germline V gene encodes CDR1 SGHVS and CDR2 FQNEAQ. V was clipped by 5 bases and J by 4 bases, with 12 bases between them. The CDR3 loop spans 14 amino acids. DNA of the CDR3: TGTGCCAGCAGCCCTAACCTTGGGAATCAGCCCCAGCATTTT. Residues: CASSPNLGNQPQHF.

This clonotype has a handful of counts. This chain joins TRBV2 and TRBJ2-5; D possibly uses TRBD1 or TRBD2 (5 bases each). The CDR3 length is 13 residues. The V gene lost 9 bases and the J gene lost 5 bases, with 16 bases spanning the gap. Germline V gene data show CDR1 as SNHLY and CDR2 as FYNNEI. CDR3: CASTGPGSETQYF. The CDR3 nucleotides are TGTGCCAGTACGGGGCCGGGTAGTGAGACCCAGTACTTC.

This clonotype was seen once. This chain connects TRBV20-1 to TRBJ2-3; 7 nucleotides line up with TRBD2. Trimming took 5 bases from V and 2 from J; bases not matched to a gene: 7. Looked up from germline, CDR1 is DFQATT and CDR2 is SNEGSKA (reference sequence). This CDR3 region has 14 residues. The CDR3 protein is CSADTSDNTDTQYF. CDR3 DNA: TGCAGTGCTGATACTAGCGATAACACAGATACGCAGTATTTT.

The CDR3 here is CASRLDRATEAFF. The CDR3 DNA sequence: TGTGCCAGCAGACTGGACAGGGCCACTGAAGCTTTCTTT. The chain links TRBV6-5 to TRBJ1-1; 8 nucleotides match TRBD1. CDR1 is MNHEY, CDR2 SVGAGI, per germline. The length of the CDR3 is 13 residues. The V gene end was trimmed by 6 bases and the J gene end by 4 bases; junction bases not matched to a gene: 4.

This clonotype was observed a handful of times. The J gene is TRBJ1-1, the V gene TRBV5-5; no clear D gene. The germline V gene has CDR1 SGHKS and CDR2 YYEKEE (reference sequence). Trimming stripped 0 bases from V and 8 bases from J, with 8 bases between. The CDR3 loop spans 12 amino acids. Here the CDR3 reads CASSLALGEAFF. In DNA, the CDR3 is TGTGCCAGCAGCTTGGCCCTGGGGGAAGCTTTCTTT. The full variable domain, rest sourced from reference TRBV5-5 and TRBJ1-1, is DAGVTQSPTHLIKTRGQQVTLRCSPISGHKSVSWYQQVLGQGPQFIFQYYEKEERGRGNFPDRFSARQFPNYSSELNVNALLLGDSALYLCASSLALGEAFFGQGTRLTVV.

This clonotype appeared a few times. This chain uses TRBV4-1 with TRBJ2-1; 8 bases fit TRBD1. Per the germline V gene, CDR1 is MGHRA and CDR2 is YSYEKL. The CDR3 extends over 15 amino acids. V lost 3 bases, J lost 9 bases, and 10 bases stayed unmatched. The chain's CDR3 is CASSQSRQGMGEQFF. CDR3 sequence (DNA): TGCGCCAGCAGCCAGTCGAGACAGGGGATGGGTGAGCAGTTCTTC.

The V and J genes are TRBV5-1 and TRBJ2-5; possible D gene TRBD1, 5 bases. The germline CDR1 and CDR2 sequences are SGHRS and YFSETQ. The CDR3 loop spans 14 amino acids. V shed 4 bases and J shed 5 bases, with 15 bases lying between them. For the CDR3, the DNA is TGCGCCAGCAGCCTGACGACAGTCTCGGAGACCCAGTACTTC. Amino acid sequence: CASSLTTVSETQYF.

The rearrangement uses TRBV5-1 and TRBJ2-7; tentative D call: TRBD1 (6 bases). With 2 bases removed from V and 4 bases from J, the gap between germline ends came to 19 bases. CDR1 is SGHRS, CDR2 YFSETQ, per germline. The CDR3 has 16 residues. CDR3 coding DNA: TGCGCCAGCAGCTTTTCTTCCATCGGACAGTATTACGAGCAGTACTTC. As protein: CASSFSSIGQYYEQYF.

This clonotype has a handful of counts. V and J are TRBV29-1 and TRBJ2-2; maybe TRBD2 (6 bases). The CDR3 is 14 residues long. The V end lost 6 bases, the J end lost 1 base, and 12 bases lay between the germline ends. Germline V gene data show CDR1 as SQVTM and CDR2 as ANQGSEA. CDR3 bases: TGCAGCGTGGCGGGACGAGGGAACACCGGGGAGCTGTTTTTT. Protein: CSVAGRGNTGELFF.

This clonotype turned up a few times. The chain recombines TRBV4-1 with TRBJ1-3, with D unresolved. V lost 4 bases to trimming and J lost 6 bases, with 22 bases between them. Germline CDR1 and CDR2: MGHRA and YSYEKL. The CDR3 runs to 17 residues. The CDR3 coding sequence is TGCGCCAGCAGCCGGCAATGGTCCGGCGGCCTAGAAAACACCATATATTTT. It encodes CASSRQWSGGLENTIYF.

The chain links TRBV7-9 to TRBJ1-4; 7 bases line up with TRBD1. Trimming took 1 base from V and 5 from J; bases not matched to a gene: 7. Germline V gene lookup returns CDR1 SEHNR and CDR2 FQNEAQ (reference sequence). The CDR3 consists of 16 residues. The CDR3 DNA reads TGTGCCAGCAGCTTAGAAACAGGGGCCCAGAATGAAAAACTGTTTTTT. Amino acids: CASSLETGAQNEKLFF. Full variable domain (outside the CDR3, taken from reference TRBV7-9 and TRBJ1-4): DTGVSQNPRHKITKRGQNVTFRCDPISEHNRLYWYRQTLGQGPEFLTYFQNEAQLEKSRLLSDRFSAERPKGSFSTLEIQRTEQGDSAMYLCASSLETGAQNEKLFFGSGTQLSVL.

This chain joins TRBV7-2 and TRBJ2-1; tentatively, D is TRBD2 (6 bases). CDR1 and CDR2 (germline): SGHTA, FQGNSA. The CDR3 extends over 15 amino acids. V was shortened by 2 bases and J by 3 bases, with 11 bases between the two germline ends. The CDR3 here is CASSLLWGDYNEQFF. DNA of the CDR3: TGTGCCAGCAGCTTACTGTGGGGGGACTACAATGAGCAGTTCTTC.